This TCR beta chain was found in a study of blood T cell repertoires in COVID-19. About the research overall: T cells, B-cell-depleted T cells, or PBMCs supplied cDNA or gDNA.

How the authors handled the data: Reference gene primer amplification yielded estimated nucleated cell counts. Data came from immunoSEQ multiplex PCR; TCRdb stores just in-frame clones and leaves some out. That table supplies the V and J calls and clone size; D and trimming were determined from the DNA. Of 110,000 or so clones in the sample, about four fifths are singletons; the top ten hold approximately 8.1%. Germline V gene data show CDR1 as SNHLY and CDR2 as FYNNEI. The germline V and J ends were trimmed by 11 bases and 6 bases, with 14 bases remaining between them. The CDR3 spans 13 residues. Sequencing was performed on peripheral blood. This TCR was recovered from a woman in her 40s with acute or convalescent COVID-19. The chain joins TRBV2 to TRBJ1-6; tentatively, D is TRBD1 (6 bases). The CDR3 is CAGRTEINSPLHF. DNA of the CDR3: TGTGCCGGGCGGACAGAAATTAATTCACCCCTCCACTTT.